This TCR beta chain was sequenced during a study of CD8 T cells in Susac syndrome. General study findings and limits: The study recognized that its TCR sequencing and HLA analysis covered a relatively small number of individuals.

When the RNA was reverse transcribed, random hexamers were used with an input of roughly 0.5 to 1 ug. A single record per CDR3 protein comes from TCRdb applying MiXCR to the immunoSEQ multiplex PCR reads. The top ten hold around 0.21% of the sample, which has roughly 140,000 distinct CDR3 sequences, just under 95% seen once. The CDR3 consists of 14 residues. Per the germline V gene, CDR1 is MDHEN and CDR2 is SYDVKM. V lost 2 bases, J lost 8 bases, and 15 bases lay in between. As for this clonotype: Its specificity is unknown.

This sequence was found in a human donor with multiple sclerosis. Sequencing was carried out using CD8+ T cells from PBMCs. The chain has TRBV28 and TRBJ1-2; D is uncertain. The CDR3: CASSLELTVQGYTF. For the CDR3, the DNA is TGTGCCAGCAGTTTAGAGCTAACAGTACAAGGCTACACCTTC.